These T cell receptor beta chains were read from a single sample in a study of beta chain features in type 1 diabetes. Sequenced by immunoSEQ multiplex PCR; TCRdb stores in-frame clones only, minus some. The sample yields under 300,000 clones, roughly 16% seen once. The sequencing sample was made of naive CD4+ T cells from blood. These receptors all stem from a man younger than 40 with type 1 diabetes. CDR3s include the opening cysteine and the closing phenylalanine or tryptophan. The D gene is left open where the match is weak. Clone size is given for some rows only: seen once, a few or many times, or a class if the clone is expanded.

few	15	TRBV5-4	NA	TRBJ2-5	TGTGCCAGCTCCCAGGGAGGGGGCATCACAGAGACCCAGTACTTC	CASSQGGGITETQYF
few	14	TRBV2	NA	TRBJ2-5	TGTGCCAGCAGTGAGCGGTTAGCGCACGAGACCCAGTACTTC	CASSERLAHETQYF
NA	11	TRBV28	TRBD1	TRBJ2-5	TGTGCCAGCCAACAGGGGGAGACCCAGTACTTC	CASQQGETQYF
few	16	TRBV9	NA	TRBJ1-4	TGTGCCAGCAGCCCACCCCCGGGAGCAACTAATGAAAAACTGTTTTTT	CASSPPPGATNEKLFF
NA	13	TRBV7-2	NA	TRBJ1-1	TGTGCCAGCAGCGTTGACGGGAACACTGAAGCTTTCTTT	CASSVDGNTEAFF
few	14	TRBV4-3	NA	TRBJ1-2	TGCGCCAGCAGCTCCGGAGCTGGGTCCTATGGCTACACCTTC	CASSSGAGSYGYTF
NA	17	TRBV7-2	TRBD2	TRBJ2-3	TGTGCCAGCAGCATACTCGGGACTAGCGGGAGGGCACCCCGCTTGGATTTT	CASSILGTSGRAPRLDF
few	12	TRBV25-1	TRBD1	TRBJ2-1	TGTGCCAGCAGTGAATGGGAAGGGGGCCGATTCTTC	CASSEWEGGRFF
few	17	TRBV4-3	TRBD2	TRBJ2-1	TGCGCCAGCAGCCAACAACCGGGACTAGCGGGAGCTGGTGAGCAGTTCTTC	CASSQQPGLAGAGEQFF
NA	16	TRBV30	NA	TRBJ2-1	TGTGCCTGGAACTACCTCGACAGGTCCTCCTACAATGAGCAGTTCTTC	CAWNYLDRSSYNEQFF
NA	11	TRBV20-1	NA	TRBJ2-5	TGCAGTGCTGATCGTCAAGAGACCCAGTACTTC	CSADRQETQYF
NA	15	TRBV4-2	NA	TRBJ2-7	TGTGCCAGCAGCCAAGTATCGGCGGACTCCTACGAGCAGTACTTC	CASSQVSADSYEQYF
few	10	TRBV20-1	NA	TRBJ2-5	TGCAGCGGGTACCAAGAGACCCAGTACTTC	CSGYQETQYF
few	14	TRBV30	NA	TRBJ1-3	TGTGCCTCACCGCTGACCGAATCTGGAAACACCATATATTTT	CASPLTESGNTIYF
few	11	TRBV6-6	NA	TRBJ2-7	TGTGCCAGCAGTCCAGGGGTTCACTTATTCTTC	CASSPGVHLFF
NA	16	TRBV15	TRBD2	TRBJ2-2	TGTGCCACCAGCAGAGAAGCGACTAGCGCCTACGGGGAGCTGTTTTTT	CATSREATSAYGELFF
NA	15	TRBV7-2	TRBD2	TRBJ2-5	TGTGCCAGCAGCCCCGGACTAGCGGGAAGAGAGACCCAGTACTTC	CASSPGLAGRETQYF